This T cell receptor (beta chain) originates from a study of blood T cell repertoires in COVID-19. In the study overall: Both acute and convalescent COVID-19 samples were obtained from the United States, Italy and Spain. PBMCs, B-cell-depleted T cells, or T cells provided the cDNA or gDNA that made up the material.

Original processing notes: Nucleated cell counts were estimated from reference gene primer amplification. The repertoire was sequenced with immunoSEQ multiplex PCR; TCRdb's copy has only in-frame clones and lacks some. The D gene and trimming were derived from the DNA, and the V and J assignments and clone size from that table. This sample has 43,000 or so clones, with 90% found just once. Germline values: CDR1 SGHAT, CDR2 FQNNGV. Trimming pared 5 bases from V and 1 base from J, leaving 12 bases between. This CDR3 has 15 residues. Sequencing used peripheral blood. The V gene is TRBV11-2, the J gene TRBJ2-1, with D possibly matching TRBD2 (5 bases). The sequence was obtained from a human donor in a cohort sampled during active COVID-19. CDR3 nucleotide sequence: TGTGCCAGCAGCCCCACGAGGGCGTCCTACAATGAGCAGTTCTTC. It specifies CASSPTRASYNEQFF.